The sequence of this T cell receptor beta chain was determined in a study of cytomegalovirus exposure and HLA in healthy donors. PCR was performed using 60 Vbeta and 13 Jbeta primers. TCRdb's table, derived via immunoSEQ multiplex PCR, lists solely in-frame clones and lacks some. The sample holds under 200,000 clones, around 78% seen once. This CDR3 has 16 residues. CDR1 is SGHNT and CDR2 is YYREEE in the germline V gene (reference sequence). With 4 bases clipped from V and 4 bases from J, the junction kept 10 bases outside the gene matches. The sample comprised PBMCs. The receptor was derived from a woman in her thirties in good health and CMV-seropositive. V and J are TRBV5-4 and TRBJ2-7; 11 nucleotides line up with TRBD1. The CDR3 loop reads CASSPYLDRGLYEQYF. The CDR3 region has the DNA TGTGCCAGCAGCCCATACCTGGACAGGGGGCTATACGAGCAGTACTTC.